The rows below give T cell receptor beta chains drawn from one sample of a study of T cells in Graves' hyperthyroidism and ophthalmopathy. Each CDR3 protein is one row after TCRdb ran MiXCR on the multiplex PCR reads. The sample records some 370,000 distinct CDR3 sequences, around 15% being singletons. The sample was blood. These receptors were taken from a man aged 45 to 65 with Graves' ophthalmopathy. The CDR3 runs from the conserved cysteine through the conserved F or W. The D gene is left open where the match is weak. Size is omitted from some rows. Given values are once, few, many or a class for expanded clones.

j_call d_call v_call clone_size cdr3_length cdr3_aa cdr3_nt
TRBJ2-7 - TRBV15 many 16 CATSPGLEGQRYEQYF TGTGCCACCAGCCCTGGATTGGAAGGGCAGAGATACGAGCAGTACTTC
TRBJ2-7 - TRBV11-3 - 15 CASSLSSASSYEQYF TGTGCCAGCAGCTTAAGTAGCGCCAGCTCCTACGAGCAGTACTTC
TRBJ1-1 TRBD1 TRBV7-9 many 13 CASSTTGDTEAFF TGTGCCAGCAGCACTACAGGGGACACTGAAGCTTTCTTT
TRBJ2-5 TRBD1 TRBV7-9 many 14 CASSSRTGQETQYF TGTGCCAGCAGCTCGCGGACAGGACAAGAGACCCAGTACTTC
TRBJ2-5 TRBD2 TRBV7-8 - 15 CASSFSPAGKETQYF TGTGCCAGCAGCTTCTCACCAGCGGGGAAAGAGACCCAGTACTTC
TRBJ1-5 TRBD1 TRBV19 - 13 CASAGDRNQPQHF TGTGCCAGTGCGGGGGACAGGAATCAGCCCCAGCATTTT
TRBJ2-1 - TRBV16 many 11 CASSHWSEQFF TGTGCCAGCAGCCATTGGAGTGAGCAGTTCTTC
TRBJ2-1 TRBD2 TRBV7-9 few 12 CASSPLAGEQFF TGTGCCAGCAGCCCCCTAGCGGGTGAGCAGTTCTTC
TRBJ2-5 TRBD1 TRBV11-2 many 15 CASSSNRGIQETQYF TGTGCCAGCAGCTCGAACAGGGGGATCCAAGAGACCCAGTACTTC
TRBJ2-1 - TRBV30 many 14 CAWSVGGTPGEQFF TGTGCCTGGAGTGTAGGCGGGACACCGGGTGAGCAGTTCTTC
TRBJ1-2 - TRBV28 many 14 CVTTPTGTFDGYTF TGTGTCACGACCCCCACCGGGACATTCGATGGCTACACCTTC
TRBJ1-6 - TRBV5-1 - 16 CASSFISGGGNSPLHF TGCGCCAGCAGCTTTATAAGTGGGGGGGGTAATTCACCCCTCCACTTT
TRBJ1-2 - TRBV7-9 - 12 CASSRGSDGYTF TGTGCCAGCAGCCGTGGCAGCGATGGCTACACCTTC
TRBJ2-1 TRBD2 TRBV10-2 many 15 CASSGYTGGRNEQFF TGCGCCAGCAGTGGATATACGGGAGGGCGGAATGAGCAGTTCTTC
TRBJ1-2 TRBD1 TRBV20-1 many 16 CSARAGQVISNYGYTF TGCAGTGCGCGCGCGGGACAGGTGATCTCTAACTATGGCTACACCTTC
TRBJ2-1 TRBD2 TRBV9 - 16 CASSLAREGHYNEQFF TGTGCCAGCAGCTTAGCCCGGGAGGGCCATTACAATGAGCAGTTCTTC
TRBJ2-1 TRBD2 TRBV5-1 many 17 CASSLGLAGGGYNEQFF TGCGCCAGCAGCTTGGGGCTAGCGGGAGGAGGGTACAATGAGCAGTTCTTC
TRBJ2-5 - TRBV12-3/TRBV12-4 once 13 CASSVRPLETQYF TGTGCCAGCAGCGTACGGCCCCTTGAGACCCAGTACTTC
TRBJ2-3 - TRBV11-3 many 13 CASSYEGTDTQYF TGTGCCAGCAGCTACGAAGGAACAGATACGCAGTATTTT
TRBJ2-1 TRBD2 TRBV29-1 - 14 CSGATSGHYNEQFF TGCAGCGGCGCCACTAGCGGGCACTACAATGAGCAGTTCTTC
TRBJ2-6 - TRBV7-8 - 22 CASSLRPVSDSLNPSGANVLTF TGTGCCAGCAGCTTAAGGCCCGTCTCGGACAGTTTGAATCCATCTGGGGCCAACGTCCTGACTTTC
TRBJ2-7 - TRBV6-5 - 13 CASSRDRKYEQYF TGTGCCAGCAGCCGAGACAGGAAGTACGAGCAGTACTTC
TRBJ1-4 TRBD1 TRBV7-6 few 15 CASSPRTGRNEKLFF TGTGCCAGCAGCCCCCGGACAGGGCGTAATGAAAAACTGTTTTTT
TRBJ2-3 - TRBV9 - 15 CASSVGGPSTDTQYF TGTGCCAGCAGCGTAGGGGGGCCGAGCACAGATACGCAGTATTTT
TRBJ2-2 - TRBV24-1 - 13 CATRTGNTGELFF TGTGCCACCAGGACAGGGAACACCGGGGAGCTGTTTTTT
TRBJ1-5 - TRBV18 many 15 CASSPGQSRNQPQHF TGTGCCAGCTCACCGGGACAAAGCCGCAATCAGCCCCAGCATTTT
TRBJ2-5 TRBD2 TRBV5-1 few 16 CASSLKGTRSRETQYF TGCGCCAGCAGCCTCAAGGGGACTAGGTCTCGAGAGACCCAGTACTTC
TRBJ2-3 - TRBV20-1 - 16 CSARVFARVDTDTQYF TGCAGTGCTAGAGTATTTGCGAGAGTCGACACAGATACGCAGTATTTT
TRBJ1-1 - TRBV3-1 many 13 CASSPVPNTEAFF TGTGCCAGCAGCCCCGTTCCGAACACTGAAGCTTTCTTT
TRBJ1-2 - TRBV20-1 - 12 CSARSANYGYTF TGCAGTGCTAGATCAGCTAACTATGGCTACACCTTC
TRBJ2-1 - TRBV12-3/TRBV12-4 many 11 CASTNVRSQFF TGTGCCAGCACTAACGTGCGGTCTCAGTTCTTC
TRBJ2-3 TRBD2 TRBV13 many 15 CASSSTSGSLYTQYF TGTGCCAGCAGCTCCACTAGCGGGAGTTTATATACGCAGTATTTT
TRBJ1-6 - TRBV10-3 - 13 CAISESTISPLHF TGTGCCATCAGTGAGTCGACGATTTCACCCCTCCACTTT
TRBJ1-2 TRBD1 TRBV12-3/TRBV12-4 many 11 CAIHRGGGYTF TGTGCCATCCACAGGGGTGGAGGCTACACCTTC
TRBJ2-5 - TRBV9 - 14 CASSVAGYQETQYF TGTGCCAGCAGCGTAGCGGGCTACCAAGAGACCCAGTACTTC
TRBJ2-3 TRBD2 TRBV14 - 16 CASSQDGGSSTDTQYF TGTGCCAGCAGCCAAGATGGCGGGAGTAGCACAGATACGCAGTATTTT
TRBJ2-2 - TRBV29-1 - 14 CSVETRDLTGELFF TGCAGCGTTGAAACCAGGGACCTCACCGGGGAGCTGTTTTTT
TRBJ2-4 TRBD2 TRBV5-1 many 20 CASSRELAGSTELAKNIQYF TGCGCCAGCAGCCGCGAACTAGCGGGCTCAACCGAATTAGCCAAAAACATTCAGTACTTC
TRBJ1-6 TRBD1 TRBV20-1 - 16 CSARKRGGTGYSPLHF TGCAGTGCTAGAAAGAGGGGGGGGACAGGGTATTCACCCCTCCACTTT
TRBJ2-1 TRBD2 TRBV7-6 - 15 CASSEREGRNFEQFF TGTGCCAGCAGCGAGCGGGAGGGCCGTAACTTTGAGCAGTTCTTC
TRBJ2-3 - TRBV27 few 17 CASSLSRLLTSSDTQYF TGTGCCAGCAGTTTATCTCGGCTACTGACTAGTTCAGATACGCAGTATTTT
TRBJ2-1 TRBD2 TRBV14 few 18 CASSPGLAGVVKINEQFF TGTGCCAGCAGCCCGGGACTAGCGGGAGTCGTTAAGATAAATGAGCAGTTCTTC
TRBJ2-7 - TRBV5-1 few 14 CASSRAGSSYEQYF TGCGCCAGCAGCAGGGCCGGGAGCTCCTACGAGCAGTACTTC
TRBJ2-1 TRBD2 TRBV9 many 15 CASSVELAGHNEQFF TGTGCCAGCAGCGTAGAGCTAGCGGGCCACAATGAGCAGTTCTTC
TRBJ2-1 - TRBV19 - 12 CASSIGEYEQFF TGTGCCAGTAGTATCGGAGAGTATGAGCAGTTCTTC
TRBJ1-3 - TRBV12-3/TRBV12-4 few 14 CASRAGVIGNTIYF TGTGCCAGCAGAGCCGGCGTTATCGGGAACACCATATATTTT
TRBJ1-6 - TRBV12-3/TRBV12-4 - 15 CASSTTGSSYSPLHF TGTGCCAGCAGTACGACAGGCTCCTCATACTCACCCCTCCACTTT
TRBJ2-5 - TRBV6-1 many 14 CASGRVGSLETQYF TGTGCCAGCGGTCGAGTGGGTTCATTAGAGACCCAGTACTTC
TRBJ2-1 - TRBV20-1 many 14 CSAGTPPTDDEQFF TGCAGTGCCGGAACCCCTCCAACGGACGATGAGCAGTTCTTC
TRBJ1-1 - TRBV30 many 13 CAWSVGGRARGFF TGTGCCTGGAGTGTAGGTGGCAGGGCCAGAGGTTTCTTT
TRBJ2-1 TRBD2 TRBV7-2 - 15 CASSTSGRGTNEQFF TGTGCCAGCAGTACTAGCGGGAGAGGTACGAATGAGCAGTTCTTC
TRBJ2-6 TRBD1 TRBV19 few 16 CASAGDRGLGANVLTF TGTGCCAGTGCAGGGGACAGGGGCCTTGGGGCCAACGTCCTGACTTTC
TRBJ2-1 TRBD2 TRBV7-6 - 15 CASSLGGLAGNEQFF TGTGCCAGCAGCTTAGGCGGGCTAGCGGGGAATGAGCAGTTCTTC
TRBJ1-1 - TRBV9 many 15 CASQEVGGRGTEAFF TGTGCCAGCCAGGAGGTCGGGGGGCGAGGGACTGAAGCTTTCTTT
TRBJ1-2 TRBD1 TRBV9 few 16 CASSSRDREENYGYTF TGTGCCAGCAGCTCCCGGGACAGGGAGGAAAACTATGGCTACACCTTC
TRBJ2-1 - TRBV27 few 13 CASRGQLGNEQFF TGTGCCAGCAGAGGACAGCTAGGCAATGAGCAGTTCTTC
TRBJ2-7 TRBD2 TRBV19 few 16 CASSIEGTSGTYEQYF TGTGCCAGTAGTATTGAAGGGACTAGCGGAACCTACGAGCAGTACTTC